The text below deals with one T cell receptor beta chain. These data originate in a study of cytotoxic CD8 clonotypes in ibrutinib-treated CLL. Assay: immunoSEQ multiplex PCR; the TCRdb copy retains only in-frame clones and omits some. The table shows fewer than 400,000 clones, with 67% occurring only once. The CDR3 is 16 residues long. CDR1 SGHTA and CDR2 FQGNSA come from the germline V gene. Trimming removed 3 bases from V and 2 bases from J, with 13 bases in between. The clonotype comes from a human donor with chronic lymphocytic leukemia. The chain carries TRBV7-2 and TRBJ2-2, with D perhaps TRBD1 or TRBD2 (6 bases each). This sample comprised PBMCs, obtained after 36 months of ibrutinib treatment. The CDR3 DNA follows: TGTGCCAGCAGCTTGGACGGGGGCAGTAACACCGGGGAGCTGTTTTTT. It specifies CASSLDGGSNTGELFF. Variable domain in full (rest from reference TRBV7-2 and TRBJ2-2): GAGVSQSPSNKVTEKGKDVELRCDPISGHTALYWYRQSLGQGLEFLIYFQGNSAPDKSGLPSDRFSAERTGGSVSTLTIQRTQQEDSAVYLCASSLDGGSNTGELFFGEGSRLTVL.